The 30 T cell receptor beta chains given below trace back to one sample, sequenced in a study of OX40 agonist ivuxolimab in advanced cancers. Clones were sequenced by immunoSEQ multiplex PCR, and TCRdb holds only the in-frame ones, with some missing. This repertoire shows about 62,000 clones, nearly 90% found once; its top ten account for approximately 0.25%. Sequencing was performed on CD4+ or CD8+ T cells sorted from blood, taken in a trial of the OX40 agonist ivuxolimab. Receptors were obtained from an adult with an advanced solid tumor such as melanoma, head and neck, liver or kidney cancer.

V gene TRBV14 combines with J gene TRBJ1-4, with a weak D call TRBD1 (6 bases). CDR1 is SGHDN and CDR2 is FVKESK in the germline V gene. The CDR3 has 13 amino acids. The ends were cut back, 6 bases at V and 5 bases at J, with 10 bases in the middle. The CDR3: CASSYGTNEKLFF. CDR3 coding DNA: TGTGCCAGCAGTTACGGGACAAATGAAAAACTGTTTTTT.

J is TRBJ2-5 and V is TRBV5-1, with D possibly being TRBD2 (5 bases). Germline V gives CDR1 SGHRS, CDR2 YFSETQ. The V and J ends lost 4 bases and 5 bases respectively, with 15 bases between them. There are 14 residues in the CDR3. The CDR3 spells CASSALLDGETQYF. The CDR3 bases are TGCGCCAGCAGCGCGCTACTAGACGGGGAGACCCAGTACTTC.

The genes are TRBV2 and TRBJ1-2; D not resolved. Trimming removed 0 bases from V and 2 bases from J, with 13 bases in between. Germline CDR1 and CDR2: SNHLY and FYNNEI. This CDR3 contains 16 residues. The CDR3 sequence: CASSEAWSQQNYGYTF. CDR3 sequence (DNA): TGTGCCAGCAGTGAAGCCTGGTCCCAACAAAACTATGGCTACACCTTC. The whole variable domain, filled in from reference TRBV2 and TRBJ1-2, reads EPEVTQTPSHQVTQMGQEVILRCVPISNHLYFYWYRQILGQKVEFLVSFYNNEISEKSEIFDDQFSVERPDGSNFTLKIRSTKLEDSAMYFCASSEAWSQQNYGYTFGSGTRLTVV.

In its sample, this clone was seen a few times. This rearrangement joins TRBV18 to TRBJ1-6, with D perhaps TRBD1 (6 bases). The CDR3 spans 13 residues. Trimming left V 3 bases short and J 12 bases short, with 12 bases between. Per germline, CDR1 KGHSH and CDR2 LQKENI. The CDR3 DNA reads TGTGCCAGCTCACCCGACAGGCGTGAACCCCTCCACTTT. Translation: CASSPDRREPLHF.

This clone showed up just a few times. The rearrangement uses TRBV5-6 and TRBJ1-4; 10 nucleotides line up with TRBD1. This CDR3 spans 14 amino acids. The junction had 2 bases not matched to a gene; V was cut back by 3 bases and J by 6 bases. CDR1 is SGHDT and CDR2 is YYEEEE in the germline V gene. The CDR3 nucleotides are TGTGCCAGCAGCTCAGGACAGGGGGATGAAAAACTGTTTTTT. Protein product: CASSSGQGDEKLFF.

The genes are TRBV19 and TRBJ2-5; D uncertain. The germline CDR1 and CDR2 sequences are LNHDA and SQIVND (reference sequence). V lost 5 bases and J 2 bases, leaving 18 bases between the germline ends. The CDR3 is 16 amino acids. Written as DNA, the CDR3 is TGTGCCAGTAGTCCAAGAAGGTCACCGATACAAGAGACCCAGTACTTC. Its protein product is CASSPRRSPIQETQYF. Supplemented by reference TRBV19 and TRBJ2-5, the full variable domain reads DGGITQSPKYLFRKEGQNVTLSCEQNLNHDAMYWYRQDPGQGLRLIYYSQIVNDFQKGDIAEGYSVSREKKESFPLTVTSAQKNPTAFYLCASSPRRSPIQETQYFGPGTRLLVL.

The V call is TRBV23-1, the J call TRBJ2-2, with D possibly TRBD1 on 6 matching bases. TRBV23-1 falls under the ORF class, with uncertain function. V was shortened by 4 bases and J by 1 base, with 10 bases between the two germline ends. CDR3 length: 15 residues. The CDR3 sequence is CASSPPDRNTGELFF. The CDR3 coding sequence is TGCGCCAGCAGTCCCCCGGACAGGAACACCGGGGAGCTGTTTTTT.

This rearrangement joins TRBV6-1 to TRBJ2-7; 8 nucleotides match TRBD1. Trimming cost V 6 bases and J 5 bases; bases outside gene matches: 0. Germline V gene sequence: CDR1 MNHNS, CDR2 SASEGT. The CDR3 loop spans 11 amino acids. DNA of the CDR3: TGTGCCAGCAGGGACAGGGACGAGCAGTACTTC. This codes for CASRDRDEQYF.

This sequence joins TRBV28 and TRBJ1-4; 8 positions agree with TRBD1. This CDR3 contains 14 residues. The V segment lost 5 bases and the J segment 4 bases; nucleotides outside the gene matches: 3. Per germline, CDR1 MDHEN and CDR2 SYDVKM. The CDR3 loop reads CASSSGQGNEKLFF. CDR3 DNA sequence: TGTGCCAGCAGTAGTGGACAGGGTAATGAAAAACTGTTTTTT. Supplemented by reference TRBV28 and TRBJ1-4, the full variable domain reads DVKVTQSSRYLVKRTGEKVFLECVQDMDHENMFWYRQDPGLGLRLIYFSYDVKMKEKGDIPEGYSVSREKKERFSLILESASTNQTSMYLCASSSGQGNEKLFFGSGTQLSVL.

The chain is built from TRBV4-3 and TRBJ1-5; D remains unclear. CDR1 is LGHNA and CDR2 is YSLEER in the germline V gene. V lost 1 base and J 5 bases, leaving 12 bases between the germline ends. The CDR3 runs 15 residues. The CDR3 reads CASSQVLGTYQPQHF. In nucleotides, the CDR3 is TGCGCCAGCAGCCAAGTTTTGGGAACTTATCAGCCCCAGCATTTT.

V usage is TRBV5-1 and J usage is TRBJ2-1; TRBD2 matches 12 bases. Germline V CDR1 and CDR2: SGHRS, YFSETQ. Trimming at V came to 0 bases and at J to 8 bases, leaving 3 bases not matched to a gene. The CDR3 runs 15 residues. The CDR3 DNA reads TGCGCCAGCAGCTTGGTCCTAGCGGGAGGGCATGAGCAGTTCTTC. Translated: CASSLVLAGGHEQFF.

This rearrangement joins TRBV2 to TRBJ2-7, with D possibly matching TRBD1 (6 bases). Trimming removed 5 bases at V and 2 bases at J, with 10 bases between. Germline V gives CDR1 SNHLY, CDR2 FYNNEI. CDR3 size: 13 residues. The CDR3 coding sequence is TGTGCCAGCAGTAGGGACACCGCCTACGAGCAGTACTTC. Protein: CASSRDTAYEQYF.

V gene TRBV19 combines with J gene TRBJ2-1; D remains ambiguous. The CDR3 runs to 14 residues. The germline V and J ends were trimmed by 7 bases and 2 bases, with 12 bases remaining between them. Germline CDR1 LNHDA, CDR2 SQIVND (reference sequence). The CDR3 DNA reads TGTGCCAGTAAGATCGCTCCCACCTACAATGAGCAGTTCTTC. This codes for CASKIAPTYNEQFF.

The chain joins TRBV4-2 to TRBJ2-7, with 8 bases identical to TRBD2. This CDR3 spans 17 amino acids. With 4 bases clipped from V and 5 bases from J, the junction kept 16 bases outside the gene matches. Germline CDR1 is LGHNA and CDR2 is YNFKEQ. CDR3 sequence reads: CASSPELRSGNSNEQYF. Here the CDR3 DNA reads TGTGCCAGCAGCCCCGAATTGCGTAGCGGGAACAGTAACGAGCAGTACTTC.

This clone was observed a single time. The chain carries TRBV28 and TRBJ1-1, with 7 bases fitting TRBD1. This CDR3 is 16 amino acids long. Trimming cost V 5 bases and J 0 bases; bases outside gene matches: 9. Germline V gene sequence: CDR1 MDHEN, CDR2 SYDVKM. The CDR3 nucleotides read TGTGCCAGCAGTCGTACTACAGGGGTCCTGAACACTGAAGCTTTCTTT. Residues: CASSRTTGVLNTEAFF. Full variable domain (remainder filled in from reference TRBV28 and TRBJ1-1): DVKVTQSSRYLVKRTGEKVFLECVQDMDHENMFWYRQDPGLGLRLIYFSYDVKMKEKGDIPEGYSVSREKKERFSLILESASTNQTSMYLCASSRTTGVLNTEAFFGQGTRLTVV.

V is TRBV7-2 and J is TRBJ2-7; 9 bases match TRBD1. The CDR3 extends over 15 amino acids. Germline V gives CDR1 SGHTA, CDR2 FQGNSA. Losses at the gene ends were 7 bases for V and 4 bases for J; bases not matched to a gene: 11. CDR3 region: CASNSPSGTGYEQYF. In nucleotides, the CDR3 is TGTGCCAGCAACTCACCCTCCGGGACAGGGTACGAGCAGTACTTC.

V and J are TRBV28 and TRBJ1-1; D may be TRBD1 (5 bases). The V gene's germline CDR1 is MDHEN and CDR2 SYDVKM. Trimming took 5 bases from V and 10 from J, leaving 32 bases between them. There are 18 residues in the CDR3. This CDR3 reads CASSPATLRTRIGGAAFF. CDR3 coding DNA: TGTGCCAGCAGTCCCGCTACCTTAAGGACAAGGATTGGGGGTGCAGCTTTCTTT.

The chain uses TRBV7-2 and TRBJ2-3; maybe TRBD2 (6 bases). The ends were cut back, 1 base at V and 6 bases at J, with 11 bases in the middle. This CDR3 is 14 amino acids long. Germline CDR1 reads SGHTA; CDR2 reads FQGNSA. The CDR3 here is CASSLVGGSDTQYF. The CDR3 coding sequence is TGTGCCAGCAGCTTAGTGGGGGGTTCCGATACGCAGTATTTT.

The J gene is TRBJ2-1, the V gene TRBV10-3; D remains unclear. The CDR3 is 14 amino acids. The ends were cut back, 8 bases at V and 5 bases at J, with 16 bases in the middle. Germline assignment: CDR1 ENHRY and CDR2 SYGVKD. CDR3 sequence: CAIGVRSDDNEQFF. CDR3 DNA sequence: TGTGCCATCGGAGTGAGGTCGGATGACAATGAGCAGTTCTTC.

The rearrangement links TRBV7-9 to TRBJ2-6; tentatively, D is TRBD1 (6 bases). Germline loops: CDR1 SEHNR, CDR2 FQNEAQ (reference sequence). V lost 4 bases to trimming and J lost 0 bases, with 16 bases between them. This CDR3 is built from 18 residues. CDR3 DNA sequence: TGTGCCAGCAGCTCGGCACAGGGTAGTTCCTCTGGGGCCAACGTCCTGACTTTC. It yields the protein CASSSAQGSSSGANVLTF.

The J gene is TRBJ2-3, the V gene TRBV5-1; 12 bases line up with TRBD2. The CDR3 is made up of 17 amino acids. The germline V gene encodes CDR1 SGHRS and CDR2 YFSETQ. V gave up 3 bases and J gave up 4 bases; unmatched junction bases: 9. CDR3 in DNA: TGCGCCAGCAGCTCTGCCTCTAGCGGGAGGGCCTCAGATACGCAGTATTTT. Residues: CASSSASSGRASDTQYF.

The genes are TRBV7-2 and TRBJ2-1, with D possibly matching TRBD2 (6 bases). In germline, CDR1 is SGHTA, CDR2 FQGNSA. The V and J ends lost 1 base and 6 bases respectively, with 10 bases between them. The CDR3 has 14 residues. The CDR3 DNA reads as TGTGCCAGCAGCTTAGGGGGGGAAACCAATGAGCAGTTCTTC. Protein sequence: CASSLGGETNEQFF.

CDR3 bases: TGTGCCAGCATAATTTCCGCAATTAACACTGAAGCTTTCTTT. It codes for CASIISAINTEAFF. The V and J genes are TRBV28 and TRBJ1-1; no definite D call. V lost 7 bases and J 2 bases, leaving 14 bases between the germline ends. Germline V gene sequence: CDR1 MDHEN, CDR2 SYDVKM. The CDR3 is made up of 14 amino acids.

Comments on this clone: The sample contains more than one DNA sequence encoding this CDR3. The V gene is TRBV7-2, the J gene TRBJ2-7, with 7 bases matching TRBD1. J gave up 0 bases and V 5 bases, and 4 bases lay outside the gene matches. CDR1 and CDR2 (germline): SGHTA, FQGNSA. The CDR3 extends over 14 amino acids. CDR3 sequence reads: CASSPRQGSYEQYF. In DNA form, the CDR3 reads TGTGCCAGCAGCCCCCGACAGGGCTCCTACGAGCAGTACTTC.

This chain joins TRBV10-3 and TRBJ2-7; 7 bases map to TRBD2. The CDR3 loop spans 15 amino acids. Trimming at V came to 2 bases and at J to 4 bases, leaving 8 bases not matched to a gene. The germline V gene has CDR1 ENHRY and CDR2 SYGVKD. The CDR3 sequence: CAISEVEASGYEQYF. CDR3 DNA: TGTGCCATCAGTGAGGTGGAGGCTAGCGGTTACGAGCAGTACTTC.

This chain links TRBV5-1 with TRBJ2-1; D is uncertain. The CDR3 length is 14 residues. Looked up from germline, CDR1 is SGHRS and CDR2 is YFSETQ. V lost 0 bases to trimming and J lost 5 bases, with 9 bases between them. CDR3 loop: CASSLVPGHNEQFF. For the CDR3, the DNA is TGCGCCAGCAGCTTGGTGCCAGGCCACAATGAGCAGTTCTTC.

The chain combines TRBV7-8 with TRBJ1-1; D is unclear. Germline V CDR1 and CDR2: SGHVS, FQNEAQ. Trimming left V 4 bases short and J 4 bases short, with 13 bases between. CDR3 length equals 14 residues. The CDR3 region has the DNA TGTGCCAGCAGCTCCATGGCGGGAGGCACTGAAGCTTTCTTT. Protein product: CASSSMAGGTEAFF.

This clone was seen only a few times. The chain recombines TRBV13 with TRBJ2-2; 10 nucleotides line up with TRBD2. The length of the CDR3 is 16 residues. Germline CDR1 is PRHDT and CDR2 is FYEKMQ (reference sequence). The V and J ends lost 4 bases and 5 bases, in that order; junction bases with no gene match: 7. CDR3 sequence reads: CASSSTEAGGTGELFF. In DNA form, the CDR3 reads TGTGCCAGCAGCTCCACAGAAGCGGGGGGGACCGGGGAGCTGTTTTTT.

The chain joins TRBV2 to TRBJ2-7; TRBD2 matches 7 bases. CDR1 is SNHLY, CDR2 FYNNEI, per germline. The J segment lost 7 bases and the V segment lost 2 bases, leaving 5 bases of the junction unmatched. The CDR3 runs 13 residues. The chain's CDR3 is CASSESGTVEQYF. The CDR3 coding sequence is TGTGCCAGCAGTGAAAGCGGGACGGTTGAGCAGTACTTC.

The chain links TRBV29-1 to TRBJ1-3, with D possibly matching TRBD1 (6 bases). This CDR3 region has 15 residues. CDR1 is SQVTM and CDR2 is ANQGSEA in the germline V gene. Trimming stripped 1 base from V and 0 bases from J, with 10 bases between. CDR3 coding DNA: TGCAGCGTTGAAGGGGGGGCCCTCTCTGGAAACACCATATATTTT. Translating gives CSVEGGALSGNTIYF.